This T cell receptor beta chain stems from a study of blood T cell repertoires in COVID-19 (dated by TCRdb to about 2020). Regarding the complete study: Samples covering the acute and convalescent phases of COVID-19 were provided by collaborators in the United States, Italy and Spain. The prospective study material was composed of cDNA or gDNA derived from T cells, B-cell-depleted T cells, or PBMCs. Subjects who had been exposed to COVID-19, were actively infected with it, or had recovered from it provided the deeply sampled blood TCRbeta repertoires that made up the dataset. A freely available public database, intended as a resource for researchers studying the immune response to SARS-CoV-2, is where the repertoires were released. The samples were drawn from the first 160 participants of the ongoing ImmuneRACE study and from 950 to 1,500 subjects provided by 6 global collaborators. The sample metadata nearly always contained a de-identified subject ID, COVID-19 status, age in years and sex. Where available, HLA class I and class II types were obtained from metadata supplied by the sample provider rather than from assay-based typing. Study-wide conclusions, independent of this receptor: The quantity of clinical and demographic metadata differed by source and by participant and was supplied without curation.

Trimming costs V 0 bases and J 1 base, and their ends lie 9 bases apart. The CDR3 starts with the cysteine, ends with the phenylalanine, and has 15 residues. The sequence is cut down to CDR3 DNA, 45 bases in frame from base 1. CDR1 and CDR2 (LGHNA, YSLEER) derive from the germline V gene. Collaborating institutions collected whole blood in K2EDTA tubes following their own protocols. Collaborator samples were shipped for TCRbeta analysis as frozen whole blood, isolated PBMCs, or DNA extracted from either sample type. TCRbeta CDR3 regions were amplified from genomic DNA using the immunoSEQ Assay, a bias-controlled multiplex PCR. The published analysis was carried out like this. Nucleated cell counts per sample were estimated from amplification of reference gene primers within the assay. To quantify the absolute abundance of each unique TCRbeta CDR3 rearrangement, sequence reads were collapsed and filtered. For each sample, productive Simpson clonality was calculated as the square root of Simpson's diversity index over productive rearrangements. The clones in this table, taken by TCRdb from immuneACCESS, are in-frame only. Not every clone is retained; where verified, under half of the shortfall comes from an unresolved V gene, and the cause of the rest is unknown. V, J and clone size are taken as reported in that table, and D and trimming were inferred from the DNA itself. This sample lists approximately 360,000 clones; about 90% were detected once. The top ten hold 6% to 7.5% of the sample.

About this clone: There is no known antigen for this receptor. No per-base quality is available; no much larger clone lies one base away.

The sequence links TRBV4-3 to TRBJ1-1; the D gene identity is not certain. The sequenced material came from peripheral blood. This TCR derives from a man aged 18 to 29 with active or convalescent COVID-19. The DNA sequence is given as TGCGCCAGCAGCCAAGAGGGAGTCCCGAACACTGAAGCTTTCTTT. Protein translation: CASSQEGVPNTEAFF.